These 10 T cell receptor beta chains were all obtained from the same sample, sequenced in a study of blood T cell repertoires in COVID-19. The table came from immunoSEQ multiplex PCR; TCRdb's copy has only in-frame clones and leaves some out. The sample lists 270,000 or so clones; roughly 89% were seen once. Material for sequencing was peripheral blood. These receptors came from a woman aged 55-69 years with COVID-19, enrolled during active disease.

The rearrangement uses TRBV5-1 and TRBJ2-2; 9 nucleotides match TRBD1. Germline-derived CDR1 and CDR2 are SGHRS and YFSETQ. Trimming at V came to 5 bases and at J to 7 bases, leaving 6 bases not matched to a gene. This CDR3 contains 14 residues. CDR3 DNA sequence: TGCGCCAGCAGAATCGGACAGGGGCACGGGGAGCTGTTTTTT. Translation gives CASRIGQGHGELFF.

The count of this clone is one. CDR3 sequence (DNA): TGTGCCAGCAGCTCCTCGGGGGGGGTCGAAAAACTGTTTTTT. Translation gives CASSSSGGVEKLFF. V and J are TRBV7-2 and TRBJ1-4, with D possibly TRBD1 on 5 matching bases. V dropped 4 bases and J dropped 8 bases, with 14 bases sitting between them. This CDR3 contains 14 residues. Germline-derived CDR1 and CDR2 are SGHTA and FQGNSA.

This clone was counted only a few times. The chain couples TRBV3-1 (or the pseudogene TRBV3-2) to TRBJ2-7; the D gene is possibly TRBD2 (5 bases). V was pared by 1 base and J by 6 bases, with 10 bases between. The CDR3 length is 13 residues. Germline loops: CDR1 LGHDT, CDR2 YNNKEL (reference sequence). CDR3 loop: CASSQGSVIEQYF. The DNA for the CDR3 is TGTGCCAGCAGCCAAGGTAGCGTAATCGAGCAGTACTTC.

In nucleotides, the CDR3 is TGTGCCAGTGTGTATGGCAGGGGACCGAACACCGGGGAGCTGTTTTTT. It yields the protein CASVYGRGPNTGELFF. V is TRBV19 and J is TRBJ2-2, with TRBD1 as a possible D gene (6 bases). The V gene lost 8 bases and the J gene lost 0 bases, with 16 bases spanning the gap. This CDR3 is built from 16 residues. Germline V gene data show CDR1 as LNHDA and CDR2 as SQIVND (reference sequence).

This clone was counted a single time. The chain employs TRBV19 and TRBJ2-3; 10 bases map to TRBD1. With V trimmed by 4 bases and J by 3 bases, 10 bases remained unmatched. CDR1 is LNHDA and CDR2 is SQIVND in the germline V gene (reference sequence). The CDR3 contains 17 residues. CDR3 protein: CASSTIVDRGMTDTQYF. CDR3 sequence (DNA): TGTGCCAGTAGTACGATCGTGGACAGGGGGATGACAGATACGCAGTATTTT.

The CDR3 sequence is CASSAPGTGYTGELFF. The CDR3 DNA sequence: TGTGCCAGCAGCGCCCCCGGGACAGGATACACCGGGGAGCTGTTTTTT. This chain joins TRBV9 and TRBJ2-2, with 8 bases that match TRBD1. CDR1 is SGDLS, CDR2 YYNGEE, per germline. The CDR3 has 16 residues. After removal of 3 bases from V and 3 bases from J, the junction contained 7 bases not matched to a gene. Combining the CDR3 with reference TRBV9 and TRBJ2-2 gives the whole variable domain DSGVTQTPKHLITATGQRVTLRCSPRSGDLSVYWYQQSLDQGLQFLIQYYNGEERAKGNILERFSAQQFPDLHSELNLSSLELGDSALYFCASSAPGTGYTGELFFGEGSRLTVL.

V is TRBV6-8 and J is TRBJ1-4; perhaps TRBD1 as D (5 bases). The CDR3 is made up of 13 amino acids. From germline, CDR1 is MNHGY and CDR2 SAAAGT. Trimming removed 5 bases at V and 6 bases at J, with 10 bases between. The CDR3 coding sequence is TGTGCCAGCAGTGGGGGGTGGCATGAAAAACTGTTTTTT. Translating gives CASSGGWHEKLFF.

The V and J genes are TRBV29-1 and TRBJ1-1; no clear D. The germline V gene encodes CDR1 SQVTM and CDR2 ANQGSEA. The CDR3 runs 13 residues. With 4 bases removed from V and 3 bases from J, the gap between germline ends came to 12 bases. This CDR3 is CSVARVSHTEAFF. In DNA, the CDR3 is TGCAGCGTTGCACGGGTGTCTCACACTGAAGCTTTCTTT. The complete variable domain, with remaining parts taken from reference TRBV29-1 and TRBJ1-1, reads SAVISQKPSRDICQRGTSLTIQCQVDSQVTMMFWYRQQPGQSLTLIATANQGSEATYESGFVIDKFPISRPNLTFSTLTVSNMSPEDSSIYLCSVARVSHTEAFFGQGTRLTVV.

The rearrangement links TRBV9 to TRBJ2-3; 8 bases map to TRBD2. J lost 2 bases, V lost 0 bases, and 2 bases had no gene match. Germline CDR1 SGDLS, CDR2 YYNGEE. The CDR3 runs to 15 residues. Here the CDR3 reads CASSVGAGVTDTQYF. The CDR3 region has the DNA TGTGCCAGCAGCGTAGGAGCGGGGGTCACAGATACGCAGTATTTT.

This clone has just a few counts. The genes are TRBV4-2 and TRBJ2-3, with D perhaps matching TRBD1 (6 bases). Germline CDR1 and CDR2: LGHNA and YNFKEQ. This CDR3 is 15 amino acids long. Trimming removed 0 bases at V and 8 bases at J, with 15 bases between. The CDR3 protein is CASSQDLRDIGTQYF. The CDR3 coding sequence is TGTGCCAGCAGCCAAGATCTCCGGGACATTGGTACGCAGTATTTT.